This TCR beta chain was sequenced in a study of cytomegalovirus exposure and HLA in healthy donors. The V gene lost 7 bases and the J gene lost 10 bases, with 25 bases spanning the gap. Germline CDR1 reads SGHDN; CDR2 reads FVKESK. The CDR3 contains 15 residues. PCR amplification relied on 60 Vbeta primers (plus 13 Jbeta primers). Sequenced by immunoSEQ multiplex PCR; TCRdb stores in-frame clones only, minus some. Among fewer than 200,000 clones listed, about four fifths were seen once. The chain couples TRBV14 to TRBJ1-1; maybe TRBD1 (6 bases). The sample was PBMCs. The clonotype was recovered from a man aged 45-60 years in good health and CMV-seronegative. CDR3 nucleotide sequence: TGTGCCAGCAACCAGCCAGGACAGCGTCCCTTTGGAGCTTTCTTT. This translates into CASNQPGQRPFGAFF.